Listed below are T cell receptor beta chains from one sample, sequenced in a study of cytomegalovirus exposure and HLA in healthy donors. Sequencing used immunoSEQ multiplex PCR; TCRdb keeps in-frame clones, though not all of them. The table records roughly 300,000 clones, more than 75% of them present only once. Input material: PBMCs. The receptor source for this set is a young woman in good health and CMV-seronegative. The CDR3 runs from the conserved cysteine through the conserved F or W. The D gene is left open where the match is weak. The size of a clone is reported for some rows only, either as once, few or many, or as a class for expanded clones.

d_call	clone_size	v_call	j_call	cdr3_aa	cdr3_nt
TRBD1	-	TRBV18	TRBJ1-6	CASSLRLTGTGNSPLHF	TGTGCCAGCTCACTCCGCCTCACCGGGACAGGGAATTCACCCCTCCACTTT
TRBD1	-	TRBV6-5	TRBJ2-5	CASSQPDRGETQYF	TGTGCCAGCAGTCAACCCGACAGGGGGGAGACCCAGTACTTC
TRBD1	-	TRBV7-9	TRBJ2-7	CASSSSGGMGEQYF	TGTGCCAGCAGCTCTTCAGGGGGTATGGGTGAGCAGTACTTC
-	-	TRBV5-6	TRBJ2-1	CASSLGGFYEQFF	TGTGCCAGCAGCTTGGGCGGCTTCTATGAGCAGTTCTTC
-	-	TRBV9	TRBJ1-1	CASGGGLTEAFF	TGTGCCAGCGGGGGCGGACTCACTGAAGCTTTCTTT
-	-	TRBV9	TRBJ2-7	CASSVGTAYEQYF	TGTGCCAGCAGCGTGGGGACTGCCTACGAGCAGTACTTC
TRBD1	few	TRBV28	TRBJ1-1	CASSETGAEAFF	TGTGCCAGCAGTGAGACAGGGGCAGAAGCTTTCTTT
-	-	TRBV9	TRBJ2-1	CASSVVGGAYNEQFF	TGTGCCAGCAGCGTAGTTGGCGGGGCCTACAATGAGCAGTTCTTC
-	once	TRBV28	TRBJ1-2	CASSSGLSATEGYTF	TGTGCCAGCAGTTCCGGACTCTCAGCGACTGAGGGCTACACCTTC
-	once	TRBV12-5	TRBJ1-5	CASGLVTGSHSNQPQHF	TGTGCTAGTGGTTTGGTAACAGGGAGTCATAGCAATCAGCCCCAGCATTTT
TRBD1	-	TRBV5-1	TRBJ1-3	CASSLNPQTGGSGNTIYF	TGCGCCAGCAGCTTGAACCCCCAAACAGGGGGCTCTGGAAACACCATATATTTT
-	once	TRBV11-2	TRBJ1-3	CASSLGSAGVRGNTIYF	TGTGCCAGCAGCTTAGGCTCGGCGGGAGTCCGTGGAAACACCATATATTTT